This T cell receptor beta chain was captured by sequencing in a study of cytomegalovirus exposure and HLA in healthy donors. Study-wide context: Later analysis reported that the roughly 120 validation repertoires shared the platform of the approximately 690 first-cohort repertoires. General study points: The study found most TCR sequences rare, yet found some public TCRs in many donors.

Worth noting for this clone: Antigen specificity is unknown.

Germline assignment: CDR1 SGHRS and CDR2 YFSETQ. The CDR3 contains 15 residues. V shed 3 bases and J 1 base; nucleotides not matched to a gene: 4. Generated by immunoSEQ multiplex PCR, the TCRdb table keeps only in-frame clones and is missing some. Among under 400,000 clones listed, 88% were seen once. The chain links TRBV5-1 to TRBJ2-7, with TRBD1 matching over 10 bases. The receptor's source is a man aged 30-40 years in good health and CMV-seronegative. The sequenced sample consisted of PBMCs. Here the CDR3 DNA reads TGCGCCAGCAGCTACGACAGGGGGCAGTCCTACGAGCAGTACTTC. Protein sequence: CASSYDRGQSYEQYF. The full variable domain, completed using reference TRBV5-1 and TRBJ2-7, is KAGVTQTPRYLIKTRGQQVTLSCSPISGHRSVSWYQQTPGQGLQFLFEYFSETQRNKGNFPGRFSGRQFSNSRSEMNVSTLELGDSALYLCASSYDRGQSYEQYFGPGTRLTVT.